This TCR beta chain was retrieved from a study of blood T cells in healthy people across ages. Study-wide results and caveats: Older age coincided with a roughly linear decline in TCR beta diversity per million T cells.

Primers used in a second PCR of about 6 to 11 cycles were a sample-barcoded 5' primer and a J-beta primer mix. TCRdb re-called the 5' RACE reads through MiXCR, storing one row per CDR3 protein. The data hold approximately 730,000 distinct CDR3 sequences, with 40% to 65% observed a single time. Caucasian individuals from Russia who were healthy and aged about 6 to 100 acted as donors. They isolated at least 6.5 million PBMCs from each sample. Germline V lookup: CDR1 MGHRA, CDR2 YSYEKL. The CDR3 is 20 amino acids. V gave up 0 bases and J gave up 14 bases; unmatched junction bases: 28. With respect to this clonotype: The antigen is not known.

Material: blood. The chain couples TRBV4-1 to TRBJ2-3, with 8 bases identical to TRBD1. The sequence came from an elderly man in good health. CDR3 sequence reads: CASSQDGQGARSSYGRYAYF. The CDR3 coding sequence is TGCGCCAGCAGCCAAGATGGCCAGGGGGCAAGGTCGAGCTACGGCAGATACGCGTATTTT.